This TCR beta chain was recovered during a study of tissue T cells after allogeneic stem cell transplantation. Study observations and caveats: Some tissue clones might be persisting host cells; their alloreactivity or antigen specificity was not determined. Across patients, clones rarely overlapped, yet motif clusters were shared tissue-specifically. Tissue-detected TCR repertoire was only partly captured by blood and spleen T cells. This small cohort was clinically heterogeneous, and sampling depth was a limitation.

Remarks on this clone: Its antigen remains unknown. Gene labels here are mouse ones. The CDR3 extends 1 residue past the end of the read, so its final part is completed from the germline J gene.

Only in-frame clones appear in the TCRdb table, and some are missing; sequencing was by immunoSEQ multiplex PCR. The sample includes approximately 17,000 clones, around 70% of them seen just once. V was trimmed by 5 bases and J by 7 bases, leaving 13 bases between them. Germline assignment: CDR1 FNHDT and CDR2 SITEND (reference sequence). There are 14 residues in the CDR3. The sequencing input was spleen. The origin of this receptor is a female BALB/c mouse in good health. The mouse line has the MHC haplotype H2-d. The rearrangement links TRBV19 to TRBJ1-6; maybe TRBD1 (6 bases). TRBJ1-6 is an ORF for which the function is uncertain. CDR3 DNA, as far as it was read: TGTGCCAGCAGACTCAGGGGAAGGAATTCGCCCCTCTAC. This codes for CASRLRGRNSPLY. In full, the CDR3 reads CASRLRGRNSPLYF.